The T cell receptor (beta chain) under discussion was sequenced for a study of PD-1 blockade in classical Hodgkin lymphoma (TCRdb year 2020). About the full investigation: Nivolumab dosing was 3 mg/kg intravenously every 2 weeks, continuing until either disease progression or unacceptable toxicity. The study used TCR beta sequencing and CyTOF to define a peripheral blood immune signature of response to PD-1 blockade in classical Hodgkin lymphoma. Here is what the overall study found, with its caveats: Diversity was lower in patients who began nivolumab less than 1 year after ASCT, so these patients were left out of later analyses to avoid confounding by immune reconstitution. CD4+ but not CD8+ TCR diversity rose significantly by C4D1 (p=0.0027 vs p=0.16), most apparent in complete responders (p=0.02). Baseline TCR diversity was reported to be lower in newly diagnosed patients than in healthy donors and to be lower still in relapsed/refractory patients. The study was restricted to a single clinical trial cohort, and the causes of repertoire differences, possibly disease activity or prior therapy, were left undefined. Trial patients with a complete response had baseline diversity similar to that of newly diagnosed patients, while partial responders and progressors had significantly lower diversity.

This clone has only a few counts. There is no known antigen for this receptor. It has no much larger one-base neighbor in the sample; base qualities were not kept. Interpreted using the paper, the time point label stands for: cycle 1 day 1 (C1D1), immediately before nivolumab initiation. Every trial patient had relapsed following autologous stem cell transplantation, and prior brentuximab vedotin exposure was what differed among cohorts A, B and C. The trial cohort was composed of 56 patients with relapsed/refractory classical Hodgkin lymphoma, for whom complete response, partial response or progressive disease was recorded as best overall response. In the multi-cohort phase II CheckMate 205 trial, trial patients received single-agent nivolumab. An independent review committee assessed best overall response by applying the 2007 International Working Group response criteria. Trial PBMCs were obtained immediately prior to nivolumab initiation (C1D1) and on therapy at cycle 2 day 1 and cycle 4 day 1. Peripheral blood was collected in 8 mL Vacutainer Cell Preparation Tubes, from which PBMCs were isolated by centrifugation and then cryopreserved.

Genomic DNA was extracted with the Qiagen DNeasy kit from unsorted PBMCs and from negatively selected CD4+ and CD8+ fractions. Using primers that anneal to V and J segments, immunoSEQ multiplex PCR amplified the TCR beta CDR3 regions. Amplification bias was minimized using a synthetic immune receptor repertoire, and residual bias was removed computationally after sequencing. Per the source publication's procedure: Custom Python scripts were used to quantify repertoire diversity as the Shannon entropy index. Unsorted, CD4+ and CD8+ repertoires were analyzed separately, except in combined analyses where CD4+ and CD8+ sequences were merged in silico. A clone was considered expanded if an increase in frequency of at least 2-fold after treatment relative to C1D1 was found, and a pseudocount of 0.5 was applied to clones undetected at baseline. Singleton clones were defined as clones with 0 or 1 copy at C1D1, and non-singleton clones were defined as clones with 2 or more copies. Clones expanded in unsorted samples were assigned a CD4+, CD8+ or unknown annotation through matching of protein sequences in sorted samples from the same patient. Wilcoxon tests on paired samples were used to test diversity changes from C1D1 to C4D1. TCRdb mirrors the immuneACCESS table, restricted to in-frame sequences. Some clones are absent from its copies; in checked studies, under half trace to an unresolved V gene, and the reason for the others is unknown. V, J and clone size derive from that table, while D and trimming were established from the DNA sequence. The sample table records around 40,000 clones; over 75% of these occur just once. The ten most abundant clones make up 13% of the sample.

The receptor comes from a human donor with classical Hodgkin lymphoma. The sample in question was peripheral blood mononuclear cells (PBMCs), obtained at baseline.

The CDR3 sequence is CASSLAGLRQETQYF. Here is the DNA: TGTGCCAGCAGCTTGGCAGGGCTACGTCAAGAGACCCAGTACTTC. Recombination connected TRBV5-4 to TRBJ2-5, and the D gene may be TRBD1, 5 bases matching. Trimming at the junction amounts to 0 bases on V and 2 bases on J, and the germline ends lie 11 bases apart. Sequences SGHNT (CDR1) and YYREEE (CDR2) are obtained from the germline V gene (reference sequence). Its CDR3 holds 15 amino acids, cysteine through phenylalanine. Only the CDR3 DNA is retained, 45 bases long and in frame from the first base.